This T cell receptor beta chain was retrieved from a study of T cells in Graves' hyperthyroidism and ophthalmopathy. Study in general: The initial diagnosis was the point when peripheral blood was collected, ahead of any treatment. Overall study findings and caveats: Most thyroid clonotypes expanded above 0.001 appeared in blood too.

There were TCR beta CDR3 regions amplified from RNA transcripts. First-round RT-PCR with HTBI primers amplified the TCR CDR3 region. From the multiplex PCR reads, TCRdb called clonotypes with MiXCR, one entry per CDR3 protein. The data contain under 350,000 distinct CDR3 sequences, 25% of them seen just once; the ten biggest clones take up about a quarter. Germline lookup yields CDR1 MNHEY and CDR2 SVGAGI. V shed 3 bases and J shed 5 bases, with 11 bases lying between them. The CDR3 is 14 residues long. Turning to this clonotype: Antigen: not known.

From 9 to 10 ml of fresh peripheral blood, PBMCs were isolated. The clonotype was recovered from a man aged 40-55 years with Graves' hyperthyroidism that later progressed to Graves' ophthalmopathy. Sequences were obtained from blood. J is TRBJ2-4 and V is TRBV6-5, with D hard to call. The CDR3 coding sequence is TGTGCCAGCAGTTATAAGGGTAGCCAAAACATTCAGTACTTC. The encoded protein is CASSYKGSQNIQYF.